This passage covers 31 T cell receptor beta chains from one sample sequenced in a study of cytomegalovirus exposure and HLA in healthy donors. In the PCR, 60 Vbeta and 13 Jbeta primers were used. Libraries were prepared by immunoSEQ multiplex PCR; TCRdb keeps only in-frame clonotypes and omits some of them. The table includes 100,000 to 150,000 clones, under 80% detected once. Material: PBMCs. The receptors stem from a woman aged 55-69 years in good health and CMV-seropositive.

The chain has TRBV4-2 and TRBJ2-2, with D perhaps TRBD2 (6 bases). The V end was cut by 0 bases, the J end by 0 bases, with 11 bases between. In germline, CDR1 is LGHNA, CDR2 YNFKEQ. CDR3 size: 17 residues. DNA for the CDR3: TGTGCCAGCAGCCAAGATTCTCAGCGGGCGAACACCGGGGAGCTGTTTTTT. It codes for CASSQDSQRANTGELFF.

The chain recombines TRBV5-1 with TRBJ1-4; no definite D call. This CDR3 comprises 15 residues. Looked up from germline, CDR1 is SGHRS and CDR2 is YFSETQ. Trimming shortened V by 4 bases and J by 1 base, and 11 bases separated the two germline ends. The CDR3 protein is CASSKSALTNEKLFF. The CDR3 bases are TGCGCCAGCAGCAAGAGCGCACTAACTAATGAAAAACTGTTTTTT.

In this sample, this clone turned up a few times. This likely reflects a read error, since a far larger clone is one base away. The chain couples TRBV2 to TRBJ2-4; no clear D. The DNA end favors TRBJ2-1, so the J call may be wrong. CDR3 size: 15 residues. From germline, CDR1 is SNHLY and CDR2 FYNNEI. This chain's CDR3 is CASSETGVPKNIQFF. The CDR3 nucleotides are TGTGCCAGCAGTGAAACGGGTGTTCCCAAAAACATTCAGTTCTTC.

The chain links TRBV7-9 to TRBJ2-1; D may be TRBD2 (7 bases). Germline CDR1 reads SEHNR; CDR2 reads FQNEAQ (reference sequence). The CDR3 is 13 residues long. The V and J ends lost 5 bases and 4 bases respectively, with 9 bases between them. CDR3 region: CASSGGAYNEQFF. The CDR3 DNA reads TGTGCCAGCAGCGGGGGGGCATACAATGAGCAGTTCTTC.

The chain employs TRBV18 and TRBJ1-1; possible D gene TRBD1, 6 bases. The germline CDR1 and CDR2 sequences are KGHSH and LQKENI. There are 13 residues in the CDR3. Between the trimmed V and J ends, which lost 5 bases and 6 bases, there was a span of 13 bases. This CDR3 is CASSSGQISEAFF. The CDR3 DNA reads TGTGCCAGCTCATCTGGACAGATCTCTGAAGCTTTCTTT.

The V gene is TRBV7-3, the J gene TRBJ2-2; 10 nucleotides match TRBD2. J was trimmed by 5 bases and V by 5 bases; bases with no gene match: 5. Looked up from germline, CDR1 is SGHTA and CDR2 is FQGTGA. CDR3 length: 15 residues. The CDR3 reads CASSPGLARTGELFF. The CDR3 DNA follows: TGTGCCAGCAGCCCGGGACTAGCGCGGACCGGGGAGCTGTTTTTT.

The chain employs TRBV25-1 and TRBJ2-1, with TRBD2 matching over 11 bases. This CDR3 spans 15 amino acids. V lost 4 bases to trimming and J lost 7 bases; unmatched junction nucleotides: 6. The germline V gene encodes CDR1 MGHDK and CDR2 SYGVNS. The CDR3 protein is CASSVSSGGWNEQFF. CDR3 DNA sequence: TGTGCCAGCAGTGTCTCTAGCGGGGGGTGGAATGAGCAGTTCTTC.

This clone came up once. The V call is TRBV28, the J call TRBJ2-7, with a tentative D call TRBD2 (6 bases). The CDR3 extends over 14 amino acids. Germline V gives CDR1 MDHEN, CDR2 SYDVKM. The V gene lost 3 bases and the J gene lost 5 bases, with 14 bases spanning the gap. CDR3 DNA: TGTGCCAGCAGTTTTGGCGGGAATAGTGACGAGCAGTACTTC. Its protein product is CASSFGGNSDEQYF.

CDR3 nucleotides: TGTGCCAGCAGTCCTAGGAATGAGCAGTTCTTC. This translates into CASSPRNEQFF. V is TRBV2 and J is TRBJ2-1; D not certain. Per germline, CDR1 SNHLY and CDR2 FYNNEI. This CDR3 has 11 amino acids. V was clipped by 5 bases and J by 7 bases, with 6 bases between them.

The chain carries TRBV19 and TRBJ2-3, with D possibly being TRBD1 (5 bases). Trimming took off 3 bases at V and 0 bases at J, with 7 bases between the two ends. This CDR3 comprises 14 residues. CDR1 LNHDA and CDR2 SQIVND come from the germline V gene (reference sequence). CDR3 nucleotide sequence: TGTGCCAGTAGTATGGGGCAGAGCACAGATACGCAGTATTTT. Amino acid sequence: CASSMGQSTDTQYF.

The V call is TRBV25-1, the J call TRBJ2-7; D unresolved. CDR1 is MGHDK, CDR2 SYGVNS, per germline. V was shortened by 1 base and J by 0 bases, with 13 bases between the two germline ends. This CDR3 has 16 amino acids. The CDR3 loop is CASSELLATNSYEQYF. Written as DNA, the CDR3 is TGTGCCAGCAGTGAATTGTTAGCAACGAACTCCTACGAGCAGTACTTC.

The rearrangement uses TRBV27 and TRBJ2-7; 9 bases are a match to TRBD1. J gave up 3 bases and V 2 bases, and 14 bases lay outside the gene matches. From germline, CDR1 is MNHEY and CDR2 SMNVEV (reference sequence). There are 18 residues in the CDR3. CDR3 amino acids: CASSLGGGQGLHRYEQYF. CDR3 nucleotide sequence: TGTGCCAGCAGTTTAGGGGGGGGACAGGGCCTTCATCGCTACGAGCAGTACTTC.

The chain is built from TRBV7-2 and TRBJ1-4; 8 nucleotides match TRBD1. CDR3 length equals 16 residues. Trimming cost V 6 bases and J 7 bases; bases outside gene matches: 13. Germline lookup yields CDR1 SGHTA and CDR2 FQGNSA. Here the CDR3 DNA reads TGTGCCAGCAGTTTGGGGCAGGGGGCCTACCGTGAAAAACTGTTTTTT. Protein sequence: CASSLGQGAYREKLFF.

The chain recombines TRBV7-2 with TRBJ2-7, with TRBD1 matching 7 bases. J lost 9 bases, V lost 5 bases, and 7 bases had no gene match. This CDR3 has 12 amino acids. Germline CDR1 is SGHTA and CDR2 is FQGNSA. CDR3 nucleotide sequence: TGTGCCAGCAGCATGACCAGGGACAGGCAGTACTTC. Translation: CASSMTRDRQYF.

The rearrangement links TRBV7-3 to TRBJ2-1, with a possible D match to TRBD1 (5 bases). The germline V and J ends were trimmed by 5 bases and 2 bases, with 19 bases remaining between them. This CDR3 has 17 amino acids. Germline V CDR1 and CDR2: SGHTA, FQGTGA. CDR3 sequence reads: CASSPQSLGLAYNEQFF. DNA of the CDR3: TGTGCCAGCAGCCCACAGAGTCTGGGGCTTGCCTACAATGAGCAGTTCTTC.

The genes are TRBV12-2 and TRBJ2-7; the D call TRBD2 from the table was never checked on the DNA. TRBV12-2 is a recognized pseudogene. The CDR3 extends over 15 amino acids. For the CDR3, the DNA is TGTGCAAGTCGCTTAAAGCACCAGGGACTCTACGAGCAGTACTTC. Its translation is CASRLKHQGLYEQYF.

V usage is TRBV5-6 and J usage is TRBJ2-7; 7 bases agree with TRBD1. Germline CDR1 SGHDT, CDR2 YYEEEE. V dropped 0 bases and J dropped 5; count of bases not matched to a gene: 11. This CDR3 spans 16 amino acids. The CDR3 region has the DNA TGTGCCAGCAGCTTGGCCGGGCGGTCAGGGGGACACGAGCAGTACTTC. This sequence encodes CASSLAGRSGGHEQYF.

V and J are TRBV18 and TRBJ1-5; 9 bases match TRBD1. With V trimmed by 5 bases and J by 6 bases, 8 bases remained unmatched. The CDR3 has 15 residues. Germline lookup yields CDR1 KGHSH and CDR2 LQKENI. CDR3 bases: TGTGCCAGCTCAGCAGGGACAGGGAAGTCTCAGCCCCAGCATTTT. It encodes CASSAGTGKSQPQHF.

By share of the sample, this clone is medium-sized. The rearrangement links TRBV6-5 to TRBJ2-7; 8 bases align to TRBD2. CDR1 and CDR2 from the germline V gene are MNHEY and SVGAGI. The J segment lost 1 base and the V segment lost 6 bases, leaving 2 bases of the junction unmatched. This CDR3 comprises 13 residues. The CDR3, as DNA: TGTGCCAGCAGACAGCGGGAGTCCTACGAGCAGTACTTC. It codes for CASRQRESYEQYF.

J is TRBJ1-1 and V is TRBV28, with D maybe TRBD1 (6 bases). The germline gives CDR1 MDHEN, CDR2 SYDVKM. V was shortened by 3 bases and J by 6 bases, with 17 bases between the two germline ends. The CDR3 has 15 residues. CDR3 sequence: CASSFASTGTAEAFF. The CDR3 DNA sequence: TGTGCCAGCAGTTTCGCCTCCACAGGGACCGCTGAAGCTTTCTTT. Supplemented by reference TRBV28 and TRBJ1-1, the full variable domain reads DVKVTQSSRYLVKRTGEKVFLECVQDMDHENMFWYRQDPGLGLRLIYFSYDVKMKEKGDIPEGYSVSREKKERFSLILESASTNQTSMYLCASSFASTGTAEAFFGQGTRLTVV.

The rearrangement uses TRBV19 and TRBJ1-3; D gene unclear. Germline-derived CDR1 and CDR2 are LNHDA and SQIVND (reference sequence). Trimming shortened V by 3 bases and J by 7 bases, and 4 bases separated the two germline ends. This CDR3 region has 11 residues. The CDR3 is CASSIRNTIYF. As DNA, the CDR3 is TGTGCCAGTAGTATTCGGAACACCATATATTTT.

This chain joins TRBV11-2 and TRBJ2-3, with 9 bases aligning to TRBD1. The germline gives CDR1 SGHAT, CDR2 FQNNGV. V dropped 6 bases and J dropped 0; count of bases not matched to a gene: 7. This CDR3 is built from 16 residues. Here the CDR3 reads CASRATGGGSTDTQYF. For the CDR3, the DNA is TGTGCCAGCAGAGCAACAGGGGGCGGGAGCACAGATACGCAGTATTTT.

CDR3 sequence: CASSNSGLYEQYF. The CDR3 coding sequence is TGCGCCAGCAGCAATAGCGGTCTCTACGAGCAGTACTTC. J is TRBJ2-7 and V is TRBV5-1; TRBD2 might be the D (6 bases). Germline values: CDR1 SGHRS, CDR2 YFSETQ. This CDR3 contains 13 residues. With 4 bases removed from V and 3 bases from J, the gap between germline ends came to 11 bases.

The chain carries TRBV27 and TRBJ2-5, with 8 bases aligning to TRBD1. This CDR3 has 15 residues. V shed 5 bases, J shed 5 bases, and the junction held 10 bases outside the gene matches. Germline lookup yields CDR1 MNHEY and CDR2 SMNVEV (reference sequence). The DNA for the CDR3 is TGTGCCAGCAGTGTGGGACAGGAAGAGCACGAGACCCAGTACTTC. This translates into CASSVGQEEHETQYF.

This clone was counted between two and nine times. The rearrangement links TRBV27 to TRBJ2-5, with TRBD2 matching 12 bases. The CDR3 totals 14 residues. V lost 5 bases and J lost 5; bases outside the gene matches: 3. Germline-derived CDR1 and CDR2 are MNHEY and SMNVEV (reference sequence). For the CDR3, the DNA is TGTGCCAGCAGTGATGGGACTAGCGGGGAGACCCAGTACTTC. This gives the protein CASSDGTSGETQYF.

J is TRBJ2-1 and V is TRBV7-3; 9 nucleotides line up with TRBD2. The germline V gene has CDR1 SGHTA and CDR2 FQGTGA. The trim removed 4 bases at V and 12 bases at J, leaving 16 bases unmatched. This CDR3 spans 16 amino acids. The CDR3 coding sequence is TGTGCCAGCAGCTCCTCGTCCGCGGGAGGGCGCCTGATGCAGTTCTTC. Translated, it gives CASSSSSAGGRLMQFF.

The rearrangement joins TRBV7-9 to TRBJ1-1, with 10 bases lining up with TRBD1. Germline values: CDR1 SEHNR, CDR2 FQNEAQ (reference sequence). CDR3 size: 19 residues. With V trimmed by 2 bases and J by 1 base, 13 bases remained unmatched. As DNA, the CDR3 is TGTGCCAGCAGCTTAAGGTATGCGGGACAGGGGTTTCGGAACACTGAAGCTTTCTTT. Protein: CASSLRYAGQGFRNTEAFF.

J is TRBJ1-1 and V is TRBV2; D gene ambiguous. The germline V and J ends were trimmed by 7 bases and 7 bases, with 10 bases remaining between them. Germline V lookup: CDR1 SNHLY, CDR2 FYNNEI. The CDR3 runs to 11 residues. For the CDR3, the DNA is TGTGCCAGCACCCAGGAGGGTGAAGCTTTCTTT. Its protein is CASTQEGEAFF.

V is TRBV7-2 and J is TRBJ2-1; D might be TRBD2 (7 bases). Trimming took 3 bases from V and 6 from J, leaving 12 bases between them. The CDR3 length is 14 residues. Germline lookup yields CDR1 SGHTA and CDR2 FQGNSA. This CDR3 is CASSFGGGANEQFF. CDR3 DNA: TGTGCCAGCAGCTTTGGAGGGGGGGCCAATGAGCAGTTCTTC. The variable domain in full, with the rest retrieved from reference TRBV7-2 and TRBJ2-1, is GAGVSQSPSNKVTEKGKDVELRCDPISGHTALYWYRQSLGQGLEFLIYFQGNSAPDKSGLPSDRFSAERTGGSVSTLTIQRTQQEDSAVYLCASSFGGGANEQFFGPGTRLTVL.

On this clone itself: The junction departs from germline at one end; a sequencing error may be responsible. Here the CDR3 DNA reads TGTGCCAGCAGCTTGAGTCTTGAGGAGGACTTC. Protein: CASSLSLEEDF. V is TRBV5-6 and J is TRBJ2-7; possibly TRBD2 for D (5 bases). Germline lookup yields CDR1 SGHDT and CDR2 YYEEEE. This CDR3 region has 11 residues. Supplemented by reference TRBV5-6 and TRBJ2-7, the full variable domain reads DAGVTQSPTHLIKTRGQQVTLRCSPKSGHDTVSWYQQALGQGPQFIFQYYEEEERQRGNFPDRFSGHQFPNYSSELNVNALLLGDSALYLCASSLSLEEDFGPGTRLTVT.

This sequence joins TRBV11-1 and TRBJ1-6; 7 bases line up with TRBD1. Trimming took 6 bases from V and 0 from J; bases not matched to a gene: 5. Germline lookup yields CDR1 SGHAT and CDR2 FQDESV (reference sequence). The length of the CDR3 is 16 residues. The CDR3 coding sequence is TGTGCCAGCAGTTCAGGGGGTAGCTCCTATAATTCACCCCTCCACTTT. This sequence encodes CASSSGGSSYNSPLHF.